Following are 15 T cell receptor beta chains from one sample sequenced in a study of T cells in Graves' hyperthyroidism and ophthalmopathy. TCR beta CDR3 region amplification was performed from RNA transcripts. Using the HTBI primer set, a first-round RT-PCR was run on the TCR CDR3. TCRdb used MiXCR to reprocess the multiplex PCR reads, holding one entry per CDR3 protein. The sample holds tens of thousands of distinct CDR3 sequences, under 55% seen once. The sample taken for sequencing was blood. These receptors all stem from a woman aged 25 to 45 with Graves' hyperthyroidism.

The chain employs TRBV15 and TRBJ1-4, with TRBD1 as a possible D gene (6 bases). The V gene lost 8 bases and the J gene lost 4 bases, with 14 bases spanning the gap. Germline lookup yields CDR1 LNHNV and CDR2 YYDKDF (reference sequence). There are 14 residues in the CDR3. The CDR3, as DNA: TGTGCCACCGGGAGACAGGACATTAATGAAAAACTGTTTTTT. This codes for CATGRQDINEKLFF. The full variable domain, rest sourced from reference TRBV15 and TRBJ1-4, is DAMVIQNPRYQVTQFGKPVTLSCSQTLNHNVMYWYQQKSSQAPKLLFHYYDKDFNNEADTPDNFQSRRPNTSFCFLDIRSPGLGDTAMYLCATGRQDINEKLFFGSGTQLSVL.

V is TRBV9 and J is TRBJ2-3; TRBD1 is a possible D gene (5 bases). V lost 4 bases, J lost 5 bases, and 5 bases lay in between. This CDR3 has 11 residues. The germline CDR1 and CDR2 sequences are SGDLS and YYNGEE. The CDR3 reads CASSRGDTQYF. The CDR3 DNA reads as TGTGCCAGCAGCAGGGGAGATACGCAGTATTTT.

This clonotype was seen just once. This sequence joins TRBV6-1 and TRBJ1-3, with a possible D match to TRBD1 (5 bases). Germline CDR1 reads MNHNS; CDR2 reads SASEGT. V was trimmed by 10 bases and J by 8 bases, leaving 15 bases between them. This CDR3 has 12 residues. In DNA form, the CDR3 reads TGTGCCATCAGGGTGATGTGGGACACCATATATTTT. Residues: CAIRVMWDTIYF.

J is TRBJ2-1 and V is TRBV24-1; 8 nucleotides line up with TRBD2. The J segment lost 3 bases and the V segment lost 5 bases, leaving 8 bases of the junction unmatched. Germline CDR1 is KGHDR and CDR2 is SFDVKD. The CDR3 extends over 16 amino acids. The chain's CDR3 is CATSGSGTRVYNEQFF. DNA of the CDR3: TGTGCCACCAGTGGCTCCGGGACTAGGGTCTACAATGAGCAGTTCTTC.

The gene calls are TRBV20-1 and TRBJ1-2, with 10 bases aligning to TRBD1. In germline, CDR1 is DFQATT, CDR2 SNEGSKA (reference sequence). V shed 3 bases, J shed 7 bases, and the junction held 8 bases outside the gene matches. This CDR3 is built from 14 residues. Here the CDR3 reads CSASVRDRGTGYTF. CDR3 in DNA: TGCAGTGCTAGTGTACGGGACAGGGGAACTGGCTACACCTTC.

This clonotype was seen repeatedly, ten times or more. This sequence joins TRBV6-5 and TRBJ2-3, with 13 bases identical to TRBD2. V shed 6 bases, J shed 2 bases, and the junction held 17 bases outside the gene matches. The CDR3 runs to 20 residues. Germline CDR1 MNHEY, CDR2 SVGAGI. The CDR3, as DNA: TGTGCCAGCAGCCGAGTGGGGTGGGGACTAGCGGGATCCTCCACAGATACGCAGTATTTT. Its protein is CASSRVGWGLAGSSTDTQYF.

By proportion, this clonotype is medium-sized. The chain carries TRBV2 and TRBJ1-2; 8 nucleotides line up with TRBD1. Germline CDR1 reads SNHLY; CDR2 reads FYNNEI. V shed 4 bases, J shed 6 bases, and the junction held 4 bases outside the gene matches. The CDR3 totals 13 residues. The CDR3 loop reads CASSADRAHGYTF. Written as DNA, the CDR3 is TGTGCCAGCAGTGCGGACAGGGCGCATGGCTACACCTTC.

Here the CDR3 DNA reads TGTGCCAGCAGACTAGCGGGATCTGAGCAGTACTTC. Translating gives CASRLAGSEQYF. V usage is TRBV6-5 and J usage is TRBJ2-7; TRBD2 matches at 10 bases. CDR3 length: 12 residues. Germline V CDR1 and CDR2: MNHEY, SVGAGI. Trimming took 6 bases from V and 7 from J; bases not matched to a gene: 3.

This clonotype was seen many times. This chain joins TRBV28 and TRBJ1-6; no firm D call. The CDR3 spans 14 residues. The germline V gene encodes CDR1 MDHEN and CDR2 SYDVKM. Trimming left V 2 bases short and J 6 bases short, with 8 bases between. This CDR3 reads CASSLIPVNSPLHF. DNA for the CDR3: TGTGCCAGCAGTTTAATCCCAGTTAATTCACCCCTCCACTTT.

This clonotype is medium-sized. The chain links TRBV2 to TRBJ1-1, with D unclear. CDR1 and CDR2 from the germline V gene are SNHLY and FYNNEI. The CDR3 totals 13 residues. The ends were cut back, 5 bases at V and 8 bases at J, with 15 bases in the middle. The CDR3 reads CASSSDGRVEAFF. DNA of the CDR3: TGTGCCAGCAGTTCTGACGGAAGGGTGGAAGCTTTCTTT.

The chain combines TRBV24-1 with TRBJ2-1; TRBD1 matches at 8 bases. This CDR3 contains 16 residues. Germline CDR1 is KGHDR and CDR2 is SFDVKD. Trimming took 3 bases from V and 7 from J; bases not matched to a gene: 10. The CDR3 here is CATSDPHRGMKNEQFF. The DNA for the CDR3 is TGTGCCACCAGTGATCCACACAGGGGGATGAAGAATGAGCAGTTCTTC.

This clonotype is medium-sized. The CDR3 nucleotides are TGCAGTGCTAGAGATCCCGCCAGCAATCAGCCCCAGCATTTT. Translating it yields CSARDPASNQPQHF. This chain links TRBV20-1 with TRBJ1-5, with no clear D. The ends were cut back, 0 bases at V and 1 base at J, with 7 bases in the middle. The germline V gene encodes CDR1 DFQATT and CDR2 SNEGSKA (reference sequence). This CDR3 region has 14 residues.

As to this clonotype: This may come from a read error, since a much larger clone is one base off. It is likely a read error, because the conserved phenylalanine at the end of the CDR3 is missing. The chain links TRBV27 to TRBJ1-1, with 9 nucleotides matching TRBD1. The V segment lost 4 bases and the J segment 1 base; nucleotides outside the gene matches: 4. The CDR3 spans 15 residues. Per the germline V gene, CDR1 is MNHEY and CDR2 is SMNVEV (reference sequence). The CDR3 is CASSWTGVGNTEAFL. Written as DNA, the CDR3 is TGTGCCAGCAGTTGGACAGGGGTTGGGAACACTGAAGCTTTCTTG.

Many counts were recorded for this clonotype. For the CDR3, the DNA is TGTGCCAGCAGCCTTACTAGCGCCCAAGAGACCCAGTACTTC. Translating it yields CASSLTSAQETQYF. The rearrangement joins TRBV3-1 to TRBJ2-5, with 7 nucleotides matching TRBD2. Germline CDR1 reads LGHDT; CDR2 reads YNNKEL (reference sequence). J was trimmed by 1 base and V by 4 bases; bases with no gene match: 3. The CDR3 length is 14 residues.

This chain uses TRBV2 with TRBJ1-5; TRBD1 aligns across 11 bases. Germline CDR1 is SNHLY and CDR2 is FYNNEI. The CDR3 length is 13 residues. The trim removed 6 bases at V and 11 bases at J, leaving 6 bases unmatched. The CDR3 DNA reads TGTGCCAGCAGGGACGGACAGGGGGCGACCCAGCATTTT. It encodes CASRDGQGATQHF.